This passage covers 23 T cell receptor beta chains from one sample sequenced in a study of blood T cells in healthy people across ages. Alongside a J-beta primer mix, a sample-barcoded 5' primer served in a second PCR lasting roughly 7 to 11 cycles. TCRdb independently ran MiXCR on the 5' RACE reads; one entry per CDR3 protein. Here the sample spans approximately 800,000 distinct CDR3 sequences, approximately 60% being singletons. The sample was blood. The receptors derive from a man aged 35 to 55 in good health.

The chain combines TRBV5-1 with TRBJ2-6; no definite D call. Germline CDR1 reads SGHRS; CDR2 reads YFSETQ. The CDR3 contains 14 residues. V was trimmed by 3 bases and J by 15 bases, leaving 19 bases between them. CDR3 DNA sequence: TGCGCCAGCAGCTCATCCCGGGCTACACCAGACCTGACTTTC. It codes for CASSSSRATPDLTF.

This chain uses TRBV6-6 with TRBJ2-7; 7 bases are a match to TRBD2. The CDR3 has 15 amino acids. CDR1 is MNHNY, CDR2 SVGAGI, per germline (reference sequence). V gave up 3 bases and J gave up 0 bases; unmatched junction bases: 5. CDR3 amino acids: CASSYRLADSYEQYF. CDR3 nucleotide sequence: TGTGCCAGCAGTTATCGCCTAGCGGACTCCTACGAGCAGTACTTC.

The rearrangement uses TRBV28 and TRBJ2-1; either TRBD1 or TRBD2 may fit D (5 bases each). V was clipped by 3 bases and J by 10 bases, with 22 bases between them. Germline V gene lookup returns CDR1 MDHEN and CDR2 SYDVKM. The CDR3 extends over 16 amino acids. Here the CDR3 DNA reads TGTGCCAGCAGTTTTCTCCAGGGATTCCGGGACCCCGAGCAGTTCTTC. This encodes CASSFLQGFRDPEQFF. The whole variable domain, remainder taken from reference TRBV28 and TRBJ2-1, is DVKVTQSSRYLVKRTGEKVFLECVQDMDHENMFWYRQDPGLGLRLIYFSYDVKMKEKGDIPEGYSVSREKKERFSLILESASTNQTSMYLCASSFLQGFRDPEQFFGPGTRLTVL.

This sequence joins TRBV12-3 or TRBV12-4 and TRBJ1-2; TRBD1 matches at 8 bases. V was pared by 6 bases and J by 6 bases, with 9 bases of the junction left unmatched. This CDR3 has 14 amino acids. In DNA form, the CDR3 reads TGTGCCAGCAGGGGACAGGCCGCTAGTAATGGCTACACCTTC. It translates to CASRGQAASNGYTF.

The rearrangement links TRBV6-6 to TRBJ2-1, with 8 bases fitting TRBD1. This CDR3 is 15 amino acids long. Trimming cost V 4 bases and J 8 bases; bases outside gene matches: 10. Germline CDR1 MNHNY, CDR2 SVGAGI (reference sequence). The CDR3 sequence: CASSFRGRREHEQFF. CDR3 nucleotide sequence: TGTGCCAGCAGTTTCAGGGGGCGGAGGGAACATGAGCAGTTCTTC.

The genes are TRBV9 and TRBJ2-7; 8 bases are a match to TRBD2. This CDR3 region has 16 residues. Germline values: CDR1 SGDLS, CDR2 YYNGEE. V shed 3 bases and J 2 bases; nucleotides not matched to a gene: 10. The CDR3 sequence: CASSGIGAGDAYEQYF. In DNA form, the CDR3 reads TGTGCCAGCAGCGGGATCGGAGCGGGAGACGCCTACGAGCAGTACTTC.

As for this clonotype: One base away lies a much larger clone, so this may be a sequencing read error. The chain uses TRBV7-2 and TRBJ1-2; D might be TRBD1 (5 bases). This CDR3 region has 16 residues. V lost 5 bases and J 0 bases, leaving 16 bases between the germline ends. The germline V gene has CDR1 SGHTA and CDR2 FQGNSA. The CDR3 spells CASSPYAGAANYGYTF. The CDR3 DNA follows: TGTGCCAGCAGCCCCTACGCCGGGGCCGCTAACTATGGCTACACCTTC.

Regarding this clonotype: Germline is not matched at one junction end, which may reflect a read error. The chain joins TRBV6-5 to TRBJ2-1, with unresolved D. The germline V gene has CDR1 MNHEY and CDR2 SVGAGI. The CDR3 runs to 16 residues. CDR3 coding DNA: TGTGCCGGCAGTTATCGCAGCGTCTCCTCCTACAATGAGCAGTTCTTC. This codes for CAGSYRSVSSYNEQFF.

The V and J genes are TRBV6-5 and TRBJ2-1; D unresolved. Trimming left V 9 bases short and J 1 base short, with 16 bases between. The CDR3 is 15 amino acids. Looked up from germline, CDR1 is MNHEY and CDR2 is SVGAGI. The CDR3: CASSPDWGSYNEQFF. CDR3 sequence (DNA): TGTGCCAGTTCCCCCGATTGGGGTTCCTACAATGAGCAGTTCTTC.

This chain connects TRBV10-3 to TRBJ2-7; 11 bases match TRBD1. The CDR3 sequence is 13 residues long. Germline lookup yields CDR1 ENHRY and CDR2 SYGVKD. The V segment lost 10 bases and the J segment 3 bases; nucleotides outside the gene matches: 5. The CDR3 bases are TGTGCCACTTGGACAGGGGGCGGCTACGAGCAGTACTTC. This translates into CATWTGGGYEQYF.

This clonotype has a single count. The V and J genes are TRBV6-8 and TRBJ1-1, with D perhaps matching TRBD1 (5 bases). V lost 8 bases to trimming and J lost 3 bases, with 13 bases between them. Germline V gives CDR1 MNHGY, CDR2 SAAAGT. The CDR3 has 13 amino acids. Here the CDR3 DNA reads TGTGCCAGCTGGGGCTCCTGGGACACTGAAGCTTTCTTT. Its translation: CASWGSWDTEAFF.

Regarding this clonotype: At one boundary the junction diverges from the germline segment, which might be a read error. For the CDR3, the DNA is TGTGCCAGCGGTTTCAGGGCCGGGGGGCGAGGCGTGTTTCAGCCCCAGCATTTT. Translation: CASGFRAGGRGVFQPQHF. The rearrangement links TRBV28 to TRBJ1-5; a possible D gene is TRBD1 (6 bases). CDR3 length: 18 amino acids. Germline V gene lookup returns CDR1 MDHEN and CDR2 SYDVKM. The full variable domain, completed using reference TRBV28 and TRBJ1-5, is DVKVTQSSRYLVKRTGEKVFLECVQDMDHENMFWYRQDPGLGLRLIYFSYDVKMKEKGDIPEGYSVSREKKERFSLILESASTNQTSMYLCASGFRAGGRGVFQPQHFGDGTRLSIL.

The V call is TRBV7-2, the J call TRBJ2-1; D gene unclear. V dropped 5 bases and J dropped 3 bases, with 8 bases sitting between them. Germline values: CDR1 SGHTA, CDR2 FQGNSA. The CDR3 is made up of 13 amino acids. The CDR3 reads CASSRPFYNEQFF. The CDR3 coding sequence is TGTGCCAGCAGCCGCCCATTCTACAATGAGCAGTTCTTC.

This chain joins TRBV25-1 and TRBJ1-4, with D hard to call. Trimming shortened V by 5 bases and J by 7 bases, and 14 bases separated the two germline ends. CDR3 length: 14 residues. CDR1 and CDR2 from the germline V gene are MGHDK and SYGVNS. The CDR3 region is CASSLHGLSEKLFF. The CDR3 DNA reads as TGTGCCAGCAGTCTTCATGGGTTAAGTGAAAAACTGTTTTTT.

This chain connects TRBV20-1 to TRBJ2-3; no definite D call. The CDR3 covers 15 residues. Looked up from germline, CDR1 is DFQATT and CDR2 is SNEGSKA (reference sequence). Trimming removed 1 base from V and 0 bases from J, with 11 bases in between. CDR3 coding DNA: TGCAGTGCTAGAGGTTGGCGTAAGAGCACAGATACGCAGTATTTT. This gives the protein CSARGWRKSTDTQYF.

The chain combines TRBV7-2 with TRBJ2-3; D possibly matches TRBD1 or TRBD2 (5 bases each). The CDR3 totals 16 residues. Trimming took 2 bases from V and 0 from J, leaving 12 bases between them. CDR1 is SGHTA and CDR2 is FQGNSA in the germline V gene. The DNA for the CDR3 is TGTGCCAGCAGCTTATGGGGGACCACTAGCACAGATACGCAGTATTTT. Translated, it gives CASSLWGTTSTDTQYF. Full variable domain (missing parts from reference TRBV7-2 and TRBJ2-3): GAGVSQSPSNKVTEKGKDVELRCDPISGHTALYWYRQSLGQGLEFLIYFQGNSAPDKSGLPSDRFSAERTGGSVSTLTIQRTQQEDSAVYLCASSLWGTTSTDTQYFGPGTRLTVL.

The chain recombines TRBV3-1 with TRBJ1-5; D is unresolved. CDR3 size: 15 residues. V lost 1 base and J lost 6, with 13 bases in between. CDR1 LGHDT and CDR2 YNNKEL come from the germline V gene (reference sequence). The CDR3 DNA reads as TGTGCCAGCAGCCAAGTGTCGGGGTCGGGTCAGCCCCAGCATTTT. It specifies CASSQVSGSGQPQHF.

This chain connects TRBV14 to TRBJ2-5; weak D call: TRBD1 (6 bases). The DNA matches TRBJ2-7 better at its end, which makes the J call doubtful. This CDR3 contains 14 residues. Germline CDR1 and CDR2: SGHDN and FVKESK. In DNA, the CDR3 is TGTGCCAGCAGCCAAGTAACAGGGATCCACGAGCAGTACTTC. Protein product: CASSQVTGIHEQYF.

The V and J genes are TRBV4-2 and TRBJ2-5; TRBD1 matches at 7 bases. With 4 bases clipped from V and 4 bases from J, the junction kept 15 bases outside the gene matches. This CDR3 contains 17 residues. Germline CDR1 reads LGHNA; CDR2 reads YNFKEQ. CDR3 sequence (DNA): TGTGCCAGCAGCCCTTCGGTGGGGGCAGGGGGTAGAGAGACCCAGTACTTC. This gives the protein CASSPSVGAGGRETQYF.

The chain recombines TRBV10-2 with TRBJ2-5; 7 nucleotides line up with TRBD2. The DNA end favors TRBJ2-7, so the J call may be wrong. The CDR3 has 13 residues. CDR1 is WSHSY and CDR2 is SAAADI in the germline V gene. CDR3 in DNA: TGCGCCAGTCGCGGGGGAGAGAGATACGAGCAGTACTTC. Residues: CASRGGERYEQYF.

The chain joins TRBV4-3 to TRBJ2-1; no firm D call. This CDR3 contains 15 residues. Germline assignment: CDR1 LGHNA and CDR2 YSLEER. V lost 0 bases, J lost 6 bases, and 12 bases lay in between. The CDR3 is CASSQDSREGNEQFF. In DNA, the CDR3 is TGCGCCAGCAGCCAAGATAGTAGAGAAGGCAATGAGCAGTTCTTC.

The chain joins TRBV11-2 to TRBJ2-1, with 8 bases matching TRBD2. Germline-derived CDR1 and CDR2 are SGHAT and FQNNGV. This CDR3 region has 15 residues. J gave up 8 bases and V 6 bases, and 12 bases lay outside the gene matches. CDR3 DNA: TGTGCCAGCAGTTCAGCGGGAGTCGGAGGCGATGAGCAGTTCTTC. This gives the protein CASSSAGVGGDEQFF.

The CDR3 here is CASIPPGRNYEQYF. The CDR3 bases are TGTGCCAGCATTCCTCCCGGGAGGAACTACGAGCAGTACTTC. This rearrangement joins TRBV6-2 or TRBV6-3 to TRBJ2-7; 7 nucleotides align to TRBD2. Germline values: CDR1 MNHEY, CDR2 SVGEGT. The CDR3 length is 14 residues. The junction had 9 bases not matched to a gene; V was cut back by 7 bases and J by 3 bases.